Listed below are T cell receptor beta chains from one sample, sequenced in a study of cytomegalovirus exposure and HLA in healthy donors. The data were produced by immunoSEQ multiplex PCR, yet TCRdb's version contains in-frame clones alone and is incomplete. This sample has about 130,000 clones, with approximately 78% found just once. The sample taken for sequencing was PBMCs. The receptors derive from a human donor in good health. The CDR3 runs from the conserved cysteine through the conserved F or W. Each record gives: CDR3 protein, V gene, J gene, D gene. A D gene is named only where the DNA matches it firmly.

CASSLEGDSPTDTQYF	TRBV7-9	TRBJ2-3	TRBD1
CSSSSTRNRGSASPLHF	TRBV7-9	TRBJ1-6	TRBD1
CASSFYQNQPQHF	TRBV28	TRBJ1-5	-
CASSQQTANTEAFF	TRBV2	TRBJ1-1	-
CASSVGGYEQYF	TRBV27	TRBJ2-7	-
CASRGGGRVPDTQYF	TRBV5-5	TRBJ2-3	-
CASSPHPGQGKAAKLFF	TRBV9	TRBJ1-4	TRBD1
CASSVTLETYEQYF	TRBV6-1	TRBJ2-7	-
CASSLSQGAGGNTIYF	TRBV5-4	TRBJ1-3	TRBD1
CASSEAGGYPIVEQYF	TRBV6-1	TRBJ2-7	-
CASSLGGRNTEAFF	TRBV27	TRBJ1-1	-
CASSLGQSHSGANVLTF	TRBV5-1	TRBJ2-6	-
CASSKRGFLLGDRVTYGYTF	TRBV21-1	TRBJ1-2	-
CASNPGNNSPLHF	TRBV2	TRBJ1-6	-
CASSPLGGIPQETQYF	TRBV18	TRBJ2-5	-
CASSPGLGGYGYTF	TRBV7-6	TRBJ1-2	-
CASSPGTGPQFF	TRBV19	TRBJ2-1	-
CASSLVLAGSQETQYF	TRBV5-1	TRBJ2-5	TRBD2
CASSDPRTSGSLEQYF	TRBV19	TRBJ2-7	TRBD2
CASSLRDPRETQYF	TRBV7-2	TRBJ2-5	-
CASARARTTQYF	TRBV28	TRBJ2-5	-
CASGQGTYNEQFF	TRBV6-1	TRBJ2-1	-
CASSDGEGGYGYTF	TRBV2	TRBJ1-2	-
CASRPDRGNQPQHF	TRBV19	TRBJ1-5	TRBD1
CASSGTSGGPTAATYEQYF	TRBV5-1	TRBJ2-7	TRBD2
CASSRRLAGGDSYEQYF	TRBV4-2	TRBJ2-7	TRBD2
CASSLGWTSSDTQYF	TRBV5-1	TRBJ2-3	TRBD2
CASSTGGRGFHTNEKLFF	TRBV5-6	TRBJ1-4	TRBD1
CASSLLAGAGETQYF	TRBV7-9	TRBJ2-5	TRBD2
CAWSFGQGNNQPQHF	TRBV30	TRBJ1-5	TRBD1
CASSENVGAYSPLHF	TRBV6-1	TRBJ1-6	-
CASSLGLAVSYEQYF	TRBV5-1	TRBJ2-7	TRBD2
CASSVASKNTEAFF	TRBV9	TRBJ1-1	-
CAWGQTKLGYTF	TRBV30	TRBJ1-2	-
CSARWLAGETQYF	TRBV29-1	TRBJ2-5	TRBD2
CSSSQREYEQYF	TRBV7-9	TRBJ2-7	TRBD2
CASSRKTISQYNEQFF	TRBV18	TRBJ2-1	-
CASSIDVAGGLNTGELFF	TRBV19	TRBJ2-2	TRBD2
CASSQGFFPGTGYGNTIYF	TRBV4-2	TRBJ1-3	TRBD1
CASSQNLAGEGNEQFF	TRBV2	TRBJ2-1	TRBD2
CASRGSGVGQGKYEQYF	TRBV2	TRBJ2-7	TRBD1
CASSQDTLVGGDTQYF	TRBV14	TRBJ2-3	-
CASSIDRVGELFF	TRBV19	TRBJ2-2	-
CASSATSGRAKNIQYF	TRBV9	TRBJ2-4	TRBD2
CSALKTGGIKPGDNEQFF	TRBV29-1	TRBJ2-1	TRBD1
CASSYSTGGYNSPLHF	TRBV6-6	TRBJ1-6	TRBD1
CAWRSKGQGLTNEKLFF	TRBV30	TRBJ1-4	-
CASSQVTGYEQYF	TRBV11-1	-	-
CSARRAGEQYF	TRBV20-1	TRBJ2-3	TRBD2